A selection of T cell receptor beta chains follows, all from one sample in a study of shared clonotypes between healthy human individuals. TCRdb's copy holds only in-frame clones and misses some; the assay was immunoSEQ multiplex PCR. Counted here are 560,000 or so clones, approximately 96% occurring once; the ten biggest clones make up about 0.11%. The sample taken for sequencing was naive CD8+ T cells sorted from blood. These receptors originate from a woman between 25 and 40 years old in good health. The CDR3 runs from the conserved cysteine through the conserved F or W. The order of the fields is D gene, V gene, clone size, J gene, CDR3 protein, CDR3 DNA. D genes are given only for firm matches. Only some rows state a clone size, as once, few, many or a class for expanded clones.

d_call: .; v_call: TRBV6-5; clone_size: .; j_call: TRBJ1-2; cdr3_aa: CASSYSTDSNYGYTF; cdr3_nt: TGTGCCAGCAGTTACTCGACGGACAGTAACTATGGCTACACCTTC
d_call: .; v_call: TRBV2; clone_size: .; j_call: TRBJ2-7; cdr3_aa: CASYAGQTSYEQYF; cdr3_nt: TGTGCCAGTTACGCGGGACAGACCTCCTACGAGCAGTACTTC
d_call: TRBD1; v_call: TRBV5-6; clone_size: .; j_call: TRBJ2-5; cdr3_aa: CASSLETGGVKETQYF; cdr3_nt: TGTGCCAGCAGCTTAGAGACAGGGGGTGTAAAGGAGACCCAGTACTTC
d_call: .; v_call: TRBV13; clone_size: once; j_call: TRBJ2-5; cdr3_aa: CASSLEGGGTQYF; cdr3_nt: TGTGCCAGCAGCTTAGAGGGGGGTGGGACCCAGTACTTC
d_call: .; v_call: TRBV11-2; clone_size: .; j_call: TRBJ1-1; cdr3_aa: CASSLEYSQGNTEAFF; cdr3_nt: TGTGCCAGCAGCTTAGAATACAGCCAGGGGAACACTGAAGCTTTCTTT
d_call: .; v_call: TRBV5-1; clone_size: .; j_call: TRBJ1-4; cdr3_aa: CASSVRGEPNEKLFF; cdr3_nt: TGCGCCAGCAGTGTAAGGGGGGAACCTAATGAAAAACTGTTTTTT
d_call: .; v_call: TRBV27; clone_size: .; j_call: TRBJ1-1; cdr3_aa: CASSGRGSMNTEAFF; cdr3_nt: TGTGCCAGCAGTGGACGCGGCAGCATGAACACTGAAGCTTTCTTT
d_call: .; v_call: TRBV11-2; clone_size: .; j_call: TRBJ2-7; cdr3_aa: CASSIGTRYEQYF; cdr3_nt: TGTGCCAGCAGCATCGGGACCAGATACGAGCAGTACTTC
d_call: TRBD2; v_call: TRBV4-2; clone_size: .; j_call: TRBJ2-7; cdr3_aa: CASSQDSWASGRVGYEQYF; cdr3_nt: TGTGCCAGCAGCCAAGATTCCTGGGCTAGCGGGAGGGTGGGCTACGAGCAGTACTTC
d_call: TRBD1; v_call: TRBV11-2; clone_size: .; j_call: TRBJ2-1; cdr3_aa: CASSQRQGSYNEQFF; cdr3_nt: TGTGCCAGCAGCCAACGACAGGGATCCTACAATGAGCAGTTCTTC
d_call: TRBD1; v_call: TRBV11-2; clone_size: .; j_call: TRBJ2-7; cdr3_aa: CASSWGTGDYEQYF; cdr3_nt: TGTGCCAGCAGCTGGGGGACAGGTGACTACGAGCAGTACTTC
d_call: .; v_call: TRBV5-1; clone_size: .; j_call: TRBJ1-1; cdr3_aa: CASSYGRDPNTEAFF; cdr3_nt: TGCGCCAGCAGCTACGGACGGGACCCCAACACTGAAGCTTTCTTT
d_call: .; v_call: TRBV12-5; clone_size: .; j_call: TRBJ2-1; cdr3_aa: CASGFLDERGSYNEQFF; cdr3_nt: TGTGCTAGTGGTTTCCTGGACGAAAGGGGTTCCTACAATGAGCAGTTCTTC
d_call: .; v_call: TRBV28; clone_size: .; j_call: TRBJ2-1; cdr3_aa: CAVGPLSYNEQFF; cdr3_nt: TGTGCTGTGGGGCCCCTCTCCTACAATGAGCAGTTCTTC
d_call: .; v_call: TRBV5-4; clone_size: .; j_call: TRBJ1-1; cdr3_aa: CASSLVGSLGNTEAFF; cdr3_nt: TGTGCCAGCAGCTTGGTCGGCAGTCTGGGGAACACTGAAGCTTTCTTT
d_call: .; v_call: TRBV7-9; clone_size: .; j_call: TRBJ1-2; cdr3_aa: CASSLGTQRGYTF; cdr3_nt: TGTGCCAGCAGCTTAGGGACTCAAAGGGGCTACACCTTC
d_call: .; v_call: TRBV6-1; clone_size: .; j_call: TRBJ2-1; cdr3_aa: CASSERFGSYNEQFF; cdr3_nt: TGTGCCAGCAGTGAGCGATTTGGCTCCTACAATGAGCAGTTCTTC
d_call: .; v_call: TRBV7-9; clone_size: .; j_call: TRBJ1-5; cdr3_aa: CASSLGTYPQEPQHF; cdr3_nt: TGTGCCAGCAGCTTAGGGACCTACCCCCAGGAGCCCCAGCATTTT
d_call: TRBD1; v_call: TRBV2; clone_size: .; j_call: TRBJ1-2; cdr3_aa: CASSPGQGSYGYTF; cdr3_nt: TGTGCCAGCAGCCCGGGACAGGGAAGCTATGGCTACACCTTC
d_call: TRBD2; v_call: TRBV11-3; clone_size: .; j_call: TRBJ2-1; cdr3_aa: CASSLDPTSEEGNEQFF; cdr3_nt: TGTGCCAGCAGCTTAGATCCGACTAGCGAAGAGGGCAATGAGCAGTTCTTC
d_call: TRBD2; v_call: TRBV2; clone_size: .; j_call: TRBJ2-7; cdr3_aa: CASSTGLVYEQYF; cdr3_nt: TGTGCCAGCAGTACGGGACTAGTCTACGAGCAGTACTTC
d_call: .; v_call: TRBV14; clone_size: once; j_call: TRBJ2-7; cdr3_aa: CASSPGHNYEQYF; cdr3_nt: TGTGCCAGCAGCCCGGGACACAACTACGAGCAGTACTTC
d_call: .; v_call: TRBV27; clone_size: .; j_call: TRBJ2-2; cdr3_aa: CASSLLTANTGELFF; cdr3_nt: TGTGCCAGCAGTTTATTGACCGCGAACACCGGGGAGCTGTTTTTT
d_call: .; v_call: TRBV11-2; clone_size: .; j_call: TRBJ2-5; cdr3_aa: CASSLEIGFKETQYF; cdr3_nt: TGTGCCAGCAGCTTAGAGATCGGGTTCAAGGAGACCCAGTACTTC
d_call: .; v_call: TRBV7-9; clone_size: .; j_call: TRBJ2-7; cdr3_aa: CASADPGGIYEQYF; cdr3_nt: TGTGCCAGCGCTGACCCCGGCGGAATCTACGAGCAGTACTTC
d_call: .; v_call: TRBV5-1; clone_size: .; j_call: TRBJ1-4; cdr3_aa: CASSSVSRNEKLFF; cdr3_nt: TGCGCCAGCAGCTCCGTATCCCGTAATGAAAAACTGTTTTTT
d_call: .; v_call: TRBV2; clone_size: .; j_call: TRBJ2-2; cdr3_aa: CASTGGSSRNTGELFF; cdr3_nt: TGTGCCAGCACTGGGGGAAGTAGTAGGAACACCGGGGAGCTGTTTTTT
d_call: .; v_call: TRBV28; clone_size: .; j_call: TRBJ2-5; cdr3_aa: CASSFQGGQETQYF; cdr3_nt: TGTGCCAGCAGTTTTCAGGGTGGGCAAGAGACCCAGTACTTC